This TCR beta chain was identified during a study of cytomegalovirus exposure and HLA in healthy donors. Germline V gene sequence: CDR1 SEHNR, CDR2 FQNEAQ (reference sequence). The germline V and J ends were trimmed by 0 bases and 0 bases, with 12 bases remaining between them. The length of the CDR3 is 17 residues. Use of 60 Vbeta and 13 Jbeta primers characterized the PCR. Assay: immunoSEQ multiplex PCR; the TCRdb copy retains only in-frame clones and omits some. The sample lists approximately 190,000 clones; 75% to 90% were seen once. In this sample, this clone turned up a few times. Sequencing input: PBMCs. The TCR was taken from a woman under 30 in good health and CMV-seronegative. The chain recombines TRBV7-9 with TRBJ1-5, with D hard to call. The CDR3 nucleotides read TGTGCCAGCAGCTTAGCGGAGTCAAGTGATAGCAATCAGCCCCAGCATTTT. This translates into CASSLAESSDSNQPQHF.